The rows below give T cell receptor beta chains drawn from one sample of a study of STAT3 mutations in large granular lymphocyte leukemia. The repertoire was sequenced with immunoSEQ multiplex PCR; TCRdb's copy has only in-frame clones and lacks some. Of 30,000 to 40,000 clones detected, about 90% appear once; the ten largest clones hold 10% to 15%. Sequenced sample: peripheral blood mononuclear cells. The receptors were gathered from a man in his sixties with T-cell large granular lymphocyte leukemia. Some clones in this sample may be carry-over from other donors' samples. CDR3s include the opening cysteine and the closing phenylalanine or tryptophan. A D gene is named only where the DNA matches it firmly. Size is stated for part of the rows, as once, few or many counts, or as a class when the clone is expanded.

j_call d_call clone_size v_call cdr3_aa cdr3_nt
TRBJ2-1 NA once TRBV19 CASRPSVNNEQFF TGTGCCAGTCGGCCCTCCGTGAACAATGAGCAGTTCTTC
TRBJ2-5 NA once TRBV6-9 CASRRGGQETQYF TGTGCCAGCAGGCGGGGAGGTCAAGAGACCCAGTACTTC
TRBJ2-7 NA NA TRBV25-1 CASSPFKSSSYEQYF TGTGCCAGCAGCCCGTTCAAAAGTAGCTCCTACGAGCAGTACTTC
TRBJ2-7 NA NA TRBV29-1 CSVEDSSYEQYF TGCAGCGTTGAAGACAGCTCCTACGAGCAGTACTTC
TRBJ2-1 NA NA TRBV30 CAWSPGARVGGDNEQFF TGTGCCTGGAGCCCTGGGGCCCGGGTGGGAGGAGACAATGAGCAGTTCTTC
TRBJ2-3 TRBD1 NA TRBV5-1 CASSYLYRDRGPDTQYF TGCGCCAGCAGTTATTTATATCGGGACAGGGGGCCAGATACGCAGTATTTT
TRBJ2-1 TRBD1 NA TRBV4-2 CASSQPTDRGYEQFF TGTGCCAGCAGCCAACCCACGGACAGGGGATATGAGCAGTTCTTC
TRBJ1-2 NA NA TRBV27 CASSLRAGGRGYTF TGTGCCAGCAGTTTGCGCGCTGGAGGTCGCGGCTACACCTTC
TRBJ1-3 NA NA TRBV6-1 CASTDGGSGNTIYF TGTGCCAGCACTGACGGTGGCTCTGGAAACACCATATATTTT
TRBJ2-1 NA NA TRBV15 CATSRDLGGSSSYNEQFF TGTGCCACCAGCAGAGATCTTGGCGGGTCAAGCTCCTACAATGAGCAGTTCTTC
TRBJ2-3 TRBD2 NA TRBV27 CASSLGTSGSENTQYF TGTGCCAGCAGTTTGGGGACTAGCGGGAGCGAAAATACGCAGTATTTT
TRBJ2-7 NA NA TRBV6-5 CASSIRTRYEQYF TGTGCCAGCAGTATACGAACCCGCTACGAGCAGTACTTC
TRBJ2-2 NA NA TRBV5-4 CASSPIGGTGELFF TGTGCCAGCAGCCCGATCGGGGGCACCGGGGAGCTGTTTTTT
TRBJ2-2 NA NA TRBV30 CAWSVANTGELFF TGTGCCTGGAGTGTGGCGAACACCGGGGAGCTGTTTTTT
TRBJ2-7 NA NA TRBV10-3 CAISEGGGYEQYF TGTGCCATCAGTGAGGGAGGGGGCTACGAGCAGTACTTC
TRBJ1-5 NA NA TRBV5-1 CASSRDSDSNQPQHF TGCGCCAGCAGCAGAGATTCCGATAGCAATCAGCCCCAGCATTTT
TRBJ2-7 NA NA TRBV4-3 CASSQDPTPGEQYF TGCGCCAGCAGCCAAGATCCGACCCCGGGTGAGCAGTACTTC
TRBJ2-7 TRBD2 NA TRBV7-9 CASSLQTSGGIQVEQYF TGTGCCAGCAGCCTACAGACTAGCGGGGGAATCCAAGTGGAGCAGTACTTC
TRBJ2-7 TRBD1 medium-sized TRBV27 CASSGQDSSYEQYF TGTGCCAGCAGTGGACAGGATTCTTCCTACGAGCAGTACTTC
TRBJ2-2 NA NA TRBV19 CASMRTIIAGELFF TGTGCCAGTATGAGGACTATTATCGCCGGGGAGCTGTTTTTT
TRBJ2-2 TRBD1 NA TRBV7-8 CASSFYRGSNTGELFF TGTGCCAGCAGCTTCTACAGGGGCTCGAACACCGGGGAGCTGTTTTTT
TRBJ2-5 TRBD2 NA TRBV29-1 CSVGGGPRETQYF TGCAGCGTTGGGGGAGGGCCCCGGGAGACCCAGTACTTC
TRBJ1-5 TRBD1 NA TRBV29-1 CSVGGTGDQPQHF TGCAGCGTTGGTGGGACAGGGGACCAGCCCCAGCATTTT
TRBJ2-2 TRBD2 few TRBV5-1 CASSLSGGSNTGELFF TGCGCCAGCAGCTTGTCGGGAGGGTCGAACACCGGGGAGCTGTTTTTT
TRBJ2-2 NA NA TRBV19 CASRGVHTGELFF TGTGCCAGCAGGGGTGTCCACACCGGGGAGCTGTTTTTT
TRBJ1-6 NA NA TRBV7-2 CASSLRSQGASPLHF TGTGCCAGCAGCTTAAGGTCGCAGGGCGCTTCACCCCTCCACTTT
TRBJ2-1 NA NA TRBV5-1 CASSPAGNNEQFF TGCGCCAGCAGCCCAGCGGGCAACAATGAGCAGTTCTTC
TRBJ1-2 NA NA TRBV7-8 CASSLGGEWSGYTF TGTGCCAGCAGCCTCGGGGGGGAATGGAGTGGCTACACCTTC
TRBJ1-5 NA few TRBV30 CAWSVQGDQPQHF TGTGCCTGGAGTGTACAAGGGGATCAGCCCCAGCATTTT
TRBJ1-2 TRBD1 once TRBV5-4 CASSPLPGGSRYTF TGTGCCAGCAGCCCACTTCCAGGGGGCTCCCGCTACACCTTC
TRBJ1-2 TRBD1 NA TRBV7-2 CASSWSGGNGYTF TGTGCCAGCAGCTGGTCAGGGGGCAATGGCTACACCTTC
TRBJ2-2 NA few TRBV7-3 CASSSITGSTGELFF TGTGCCAGCAGCTCTATCACGGGATCCACCGGGGAGCTGTTTTTT
TRBJ2-4 NA NA TRBV7-2 CASSLEGIQYF TGTGCCAGCAGCTTAGAGGGGATTCAGTACTTC
TRBJ1-5 NA few TRBV19 CASSIRRISNQPQHF TGTGCCAGTAGTATCCGACGGATTAGCAATCAGCCCCAGCATTTT
TRBJ1-5 NA once TRBV6-1 CASEYTGSQPQHF TGTGCCAGCGAATATACAGGGAGTCAGCCCCAGCATTTT